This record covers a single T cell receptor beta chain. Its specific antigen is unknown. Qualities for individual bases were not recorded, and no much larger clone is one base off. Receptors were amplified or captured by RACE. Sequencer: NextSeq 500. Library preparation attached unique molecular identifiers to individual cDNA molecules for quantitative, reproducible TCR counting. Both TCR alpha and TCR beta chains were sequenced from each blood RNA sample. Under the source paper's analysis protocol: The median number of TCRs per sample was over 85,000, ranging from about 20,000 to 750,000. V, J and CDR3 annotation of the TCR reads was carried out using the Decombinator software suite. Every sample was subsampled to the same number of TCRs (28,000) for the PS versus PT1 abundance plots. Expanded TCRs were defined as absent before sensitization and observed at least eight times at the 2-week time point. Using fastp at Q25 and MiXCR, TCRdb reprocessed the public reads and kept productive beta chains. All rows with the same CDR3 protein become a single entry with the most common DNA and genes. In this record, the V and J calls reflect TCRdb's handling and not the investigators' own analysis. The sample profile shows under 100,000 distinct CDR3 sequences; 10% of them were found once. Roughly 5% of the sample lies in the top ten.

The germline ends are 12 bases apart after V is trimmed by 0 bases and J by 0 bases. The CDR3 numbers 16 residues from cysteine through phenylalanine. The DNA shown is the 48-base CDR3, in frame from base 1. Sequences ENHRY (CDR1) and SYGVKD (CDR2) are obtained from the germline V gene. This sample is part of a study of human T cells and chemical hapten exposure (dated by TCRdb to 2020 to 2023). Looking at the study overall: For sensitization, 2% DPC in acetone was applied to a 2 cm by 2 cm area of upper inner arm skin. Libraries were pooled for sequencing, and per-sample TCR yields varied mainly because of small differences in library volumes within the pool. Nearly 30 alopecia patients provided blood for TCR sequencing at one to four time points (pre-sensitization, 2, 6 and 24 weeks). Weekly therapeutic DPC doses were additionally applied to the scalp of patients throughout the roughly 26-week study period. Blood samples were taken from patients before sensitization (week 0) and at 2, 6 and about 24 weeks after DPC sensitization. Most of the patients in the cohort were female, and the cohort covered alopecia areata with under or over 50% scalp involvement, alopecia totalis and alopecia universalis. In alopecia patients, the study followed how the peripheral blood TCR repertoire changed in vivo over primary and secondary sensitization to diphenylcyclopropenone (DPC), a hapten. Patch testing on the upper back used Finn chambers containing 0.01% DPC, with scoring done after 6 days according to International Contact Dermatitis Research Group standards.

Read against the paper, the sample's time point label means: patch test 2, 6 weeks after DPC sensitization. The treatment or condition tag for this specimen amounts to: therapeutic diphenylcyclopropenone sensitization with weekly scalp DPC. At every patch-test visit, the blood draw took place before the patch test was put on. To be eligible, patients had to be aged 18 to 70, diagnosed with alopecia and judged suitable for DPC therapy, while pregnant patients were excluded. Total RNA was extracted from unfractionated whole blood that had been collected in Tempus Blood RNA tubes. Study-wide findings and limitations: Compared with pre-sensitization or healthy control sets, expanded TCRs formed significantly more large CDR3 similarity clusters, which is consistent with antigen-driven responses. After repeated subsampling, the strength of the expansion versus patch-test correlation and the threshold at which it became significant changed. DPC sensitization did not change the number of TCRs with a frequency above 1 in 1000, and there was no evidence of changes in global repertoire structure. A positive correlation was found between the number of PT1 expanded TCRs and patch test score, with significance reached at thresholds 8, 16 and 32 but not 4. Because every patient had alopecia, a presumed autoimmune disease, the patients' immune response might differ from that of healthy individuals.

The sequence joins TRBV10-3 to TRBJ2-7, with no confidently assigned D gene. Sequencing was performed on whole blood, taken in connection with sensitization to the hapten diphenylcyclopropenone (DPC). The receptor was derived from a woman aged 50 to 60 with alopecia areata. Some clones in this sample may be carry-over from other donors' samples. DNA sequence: TGTGCCATCAGTGAGTCAGTCGGGTTCAGCTCCTACGAGCAGTACTTC. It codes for CAISESVGFSSYEQYF.